The count of the clone carrying this T cell receptor beta chain is one. These data are taken from a study of T cell changes during pregnancy in multiple sclerosis. This table comes from immunoSEQ multiplex PCR, and its TCRdb copy is limited to in-frame clones, with some not included. This table has approximately 13,000 clones, roughly 90% appearing once. The CDR3 is made up of 13 amino acids. The V end was cut by 2 bases, the J end by 10 bases, with 12 bases between. CDR1 SGHDN and CDR2 FVKESK come from the germline V gene. This chain uses TRBV14 with TRBJ2-1, with a tentative D call TRBD2 (5 bases). This receptor was obtained from a female donor in good health, enrolled as a control in a pregnancy study. This specimen was CD8+ T cells from peripheral blood mononuclear cells, taken after pregnancy. CDR3 region: CASSQFGLGEQFF. DNA of the CDR3: TGTGCCAGCAGCCAATTTGGACTGGGGGAGCAGTTCTTC.